One sample yielded the 7 T cell receptor beta chains listed below, sequenced in a study of technical replicates of blood from several donors. TCRdb's copy holds only in-frame clones and misses some; the assay was immunoSEQ multiplex PCR. The sample has approximately 73,000 clones; 85% to 95% are singletons. Sequencing input: T cells isolated from PBMCs. The receptors derive from a human donor in good health.

The chain joins TRBV9 to TRBJ2-2; tentative D call: TRBD1 (6 bases). V lost 6 bases to trimming and J lost 4 bases, with 22 bases between them. This CDR3 contains 17 residues. Germline CDR1 SGDLS, CDR2 YYNGEE. The CDR3 reads CASTTAGTLPLTGELFF. CDR3 in DNA: TGTGCCAGCACCACCGCCGGGACACTCCCACTCACCGGGGAGCTGTTTTTT.

The chain combines TRBV28 with TRBJ2-1; D is unresolved. V lost 6 bases, J lost 5 bases, and 5 bases lay in between. The CDR3 totals 11 residues. Germline V lookup: CDR1 MDHEN, CDR2 SYDVKM. CDR3 nucleotides: TGTGCCAGCAGGGGCGACAATGAGCAGTTCTTC. It translates to CASRGDNEQFF.

This clone was seen more than once but under ten times. The junction and the germline gene differ at one end; a read error may be behind it. This sequence joins TRBV11-3 and TRBJ2-7, with 8 bases aligning to TRBD1. This CDR3 spans 12 amino acids. Germline lookup yields CDR1 SGHNT and CDR2 YENEEA. The CDR3 loop is CASSLRPGQVTF. For the CDR3, the DNA is TGTGCCAGCAGCCTACGACCGGGACAGGTGACCTTC.

The chain links TRBV7-2 to TRBJ1-5; D not resolved. CDR3 size: 15 residues. Trimming removed 2 bases at V and 5 bases at J, with 13 bases between. CDR1 SGHTA and CDR2 FQGNSA come from the germline V gene. CDR3 region: CASSLLVQQDQPQHF. In DNA form, the CDR3 reads TGTGCCAGCAGCTTATTAGTACAGCAGGATCAGCCCCAGCATTTT.

The rearrangement uses TRBV10-3 and TRBJ2-3; a possible D gene is TRBD1 (5 bases). The germline V and J ends were trimmed by 2 bases and 5 bases, with 11 bases remaining between them. CDR3 length equals 14 residues. Germline CDR1 ENHRY, CDR2 SYGVKD. CDR3 nucleotides: TGTGCCATCAGTGAGCCGACAGTACGAGATACGCAGTATTTT. It is translated as CAISEPTVRDTQYF.

This clone was picked up one time. The chain joins TRBV6-5 to TRBJ2-7; unclear D gene. V was trimmed by 2 bases and J by 0 bases, leaving 8 bases between them. Looked up from germline, CDR1 is MNHEY and CDR2 is SVGAGI. This CDR3 is built from 14 residues. The CDR3 bases are TGTGCCAGCAGTTACGCGGCCCTCTCCTACGAGCAGTACTTC. Encoded protein: CASSYAALSYEQYF.

This chain uses TRBV28 with TRBJ1-5, with a weak D call TRBD1 (5 bases). The CDR3 extends over 14 amino acids. V lost 3 bases, J lost 7 bases, and 13 bases lay in between. Germline V lookup: CDR1 MDHEN, CDR2 SYDVKM. The CDR3 sequence: CASSLWGVGQPQHF. The CDR3 nucleotides read TGTGCCAGCAGTTTGTGGGGGGTCGGGCAGCCCCAGCATTTT.